This entry lists 19 T cell receptor beta chains sequenced from one sample in a study of patients and donors after allogeneic stem cell transplantation. TCRdb re-called the RT-PCR reads with MiXCR, one entry per CDR3 protein. Found here are over 150,000 distinct CDR3 sequences, 30% of them singletons; the top ten hold roughly 3%. The material sequenced was blood, either unsorted or a sorted T cell fraction (not recorded which). Source of these receptors: a human donor who was either an allogeneic HSCT recipient or a stem cell or donor lymphocyte infusion donor (not recorded which). It is not recorded whose cells these are; they may come from a transplant donor.

This clonotype was found a few times. This rearrangement joins TRBV7-3 to TRBJ2-1; D remains unclear. The length of the CDR3 is 17 residues. Germline CDR1 and CDR2: SGHTA and FQGTGA. The ends were cut back, 2 bases at V and 0 bases at J, with 14 bases in the middle. CDR3 nucleotides: TGTGCCAGCAGCTTAGGGCCGATTCTGAGCTCCTACAATGAGCAGTTCTTC. This encodes CASSLGPILSSYNEQFF.

The chain uses TRBV18 and TRBJ1-5; unclear D gene. The CDR3 contains 14 residues. Germline loops: CDR1 KGHSH, CDR2 LQKENI. Trimming shortened V by 1 base and J by 3 bases, and 7 bases separated the two germline ends. As DNA, the CDR3 is TGTGCCAGCTCACCACAGGGCCACAATCAGCCCCAGCATTTT. Protein sequence: CASSPQGHNQPQHF.

This clonotype was seen a few times. The chain has TRBV5-1 and TRBJ2-1; D assignment may be TRBD1 or TRBD2 (5 bases each). Germline assignment: CDR1 SGHRS and CDR2 YFSETQ. This CDR3 comprises 13 residues. V shed 7 bases and J shed 5 bases, with 13 bases lying between them. CDR3 loop: CASREGSDNEQFF. CDR3 DNA sequence: TGCGCCAGCCGCGAGGGGAGCGACAATGAGCAGTTCTTC.

V is TRBV24-1 and J is TRBJ1-6, with a possible D match to TRBD1 (5 bases). This CDR3 comprises 18 residues. The germline V and J ends were trimmed by 2 bases and 0 bases, with 13 bases remaining between them. Germline V CDR1 and CDR2: KGHDR, SFDVKD. This CDR3 reads CATSDSRGWSSYNSPLHF. The CDR3 DNA reads as TGTGCCACCAGTGATTCTCGGGGGTGGAGCTCCTATAATTCACCCCTCCACTTT.

This rearrangement joins TRBV18 to TRBJ2-2; D uncertain. Trimming removed 3 bases from V and 5 bases from J, with 4 bases in between. This CDR3 region has 12 residues. Germline CDR1 reads KGHSH; CDR2 reads LQKENI. CDR3: CASSPGTGELFF. CDR3 sequence (DNA): TGTGCCAGCTCACCGGGGACCGGGGAGCTGTTTTTT.

This clonotype appeared a few times. The rearrangement uses TRBV4-1 and TRBJ1-4, with a tentative D call TRBD1 (5 bases). The CDR3 is 14 amino acids. The germline V gene has CDR1 MGHRA and CDR2 YSYEKL. The germline V and J ends were trimmed by 2 bases and 8 bases, with 12 bases remaining between them. Here the CDR3 DNA reads TGCGCCAGCAGCCAACCAGGGACCTACGAAAAACTGTTTTTT. Protein product: CASSQPGTYEKLFF.

The V gene is TRBV29-1, the J gene TRBJ2-1, with 8 bases fitting TRBD1. The CDR3 length is 14 residues. Germline V CDR1 and CDR2: SQVTM, ANQGSEA. Losses at the gene ends were 6 bases for V and 7 bases for J; bases not matched to a gene: 11. The CDR3 bases are TGCAGCGTCTCGGACAGGGCCCTAGCTAATGAGCAGTTCTTC. It translates to CSVSDRALANEQFF.

This chain links TRBV12-3 or TRBV12-4 with TRBJ2-5; 12 nucleotides agree with TRBD1. The V gene end was trimmed by 5 bases and the J gene end by 5 bases; junction bases not matched to a gene: 9. The CDR3 sequence is 16 residues long. The CDR3 DNA reads as TGTGCCAGCAGTGCTCCGGGACAGGGGGCGGATGAGACCCAGTACTTC. It specifies CASSAPGQGADETQYF.

In its sample, this clonotype was seen many times. This rearrangement joins TRBV7-9 to TRBJ1-2, with D perhaps TRBD1 (5 bases). The germline V gene encodes CDR1 SEHNR and CDR2 FQNEAQ (reference sequence). The V end lost 5 bases, the J end lost 4 bases, and 17 bases lay between the germline ends. The CDR3 is 15 amino acids. The CDR3 here is CASSRRQRAPYGYTF. CDR3 DNA sequence: TGTGCCAGCAGCCGTAGACAGCGAGCCCCCTATGGCTACACCTTC.

V usage is TRBV6-5 and J usage is TRBJ2-1, with a tentative D call TRBD1 (5 bases). The germline CDR1 and CDR2 sequences are MNHEY and SVGAGI. The length of the CDR3 is 14 residues. Deletions cut 7 bases from V and 1 base from J, with 11 bases between. CDR3 nucleotides: TGTGCCAGCACTAAGGGGTGGTCCTACAATGAGCAGTTCTTC. This encodes CASTKGWSYNEQFF.

The chain is built from TRBV12-3 or TRBV12-4 and TRBJ2-7; the match to TRBD2 covers 10 bases. This CDR3 spans 14 amino acids. V lost 4 bases and J lost 6; bases outside the gene matches: 6. CDR3 protein: CASSYPSSGSEQYF. The DNA for the CDR3 is TGTGCCAGCAGTTACCCCTCTAGCGGGAGCGAGCAGTACTTC.

V and J are TRBV14 and TRBJ2-7; 9 nucleotides agree with TRBD1. The CDR3 has 18 residues. Looked up from germline, CDR1 is SGHDN and CDR2 is FVKESK. J lost 7 bases, V lost 0 bases, and 16 bases had no gene match. This CDR3 is CASSQERFGGTGPWEQYF. The CDR3 coding sequence is TGTGCCAGCAGCCAAGAGAGATTCGGCGGGACAGGGCCCTGGGAGCAGTACTTC.

This clonotype was detected only a few times. Here the CDR3 DNA reads TGTGCCAGCAGCCAAGAAGACAGGGGATGGTCACCCCTCCACTTT. It encodes CASSQEDRGWSPLHF. The gene calls are TRBV4-2 and TRBJ1-6, with 8 bases lining up with TRBD1. V was pared by 0 bases and J by 10 bases, with 5 bases of the junction left unmatched. Germline assignment: CDR1 LGHNA and CDR2 YNFKEQ. The CDR3 spans 15 residues.

This clonotype was found a few times. This sequence joins TRBV20-1 and TRBJ1-1; TRBD1 is a possible D gene (6 bases). The CDR3 runs to 16 residues. CDR1 is DFQATT, CDR2 SNEGSKA, per germline (reference sequence). Trimming took 0 bases from V and 0 from J, leaving 14 bases between them. The CDR3 DNA sequence: TGCAGTGCTAGAGACAGGGGCGGATTTATGAACACTGAAGCTTTCTTT. Translation: CSARDRGGFMNTEAFF.

V gene TRBV15 combines with J gene TRBJ1-5, with D possibly being TRBD1 (5 bases). With 0 bases removed from V and 7 bases from J, the gap between germline ends came to 13 bases. This CDR3 comprises 15 residues. Per germline, CDR1 LNHNV and CDR2 YYDKDF (reference sequence). Here the CDR3 DNA reads TGTGCCACCAGCAGAGATAAAGGGGTTATCCAGCCCCAGCATTTT. Protein sequence: CATSRDKGVIQPQHF. The whole variable domain, remainder taken from reference TRBV15 and TRBJ1-5, is DAMVIQNPRYQVTQFGKPVTLSCSQTLNHNVMYWYQQKSSQAPKLLFHYYDKDFNNEADTPDNFQSRRPNTSFCFLDIRSPGLGDTAMYLCATSRDKGVIQPQHFGDGTRLSIL.

The rearrangement uses TRBV7-8 and TRBJ2-1; 10 bases fit TRBD2. Germline values: CDR1 SGHVS, CDR2 FQNEAQ. The CDR3 covers 16 residues. V was clipped by 5 bases and J by 7 bases; unmatched bases: 11. CDR3 sequence: CASSPHSSGGKNEQFF. The DNA for the CDR3 is TGTGCCAGCAGCCCTCATTCTAGCGGGGGAAAGAATGAGCAGTTCTTC.

The chain joins TRBV12-3 or TRBV12-4 to TRBJ2-3, with no clear D. Trimming removed 4 bases from V and 5 bases from J, with 10 bases in between. The CDR3 contains 13 residues. CDR3 protein: CASSSTGRDTQYF. DNA of the CDR3: TGTGCCAGCAGTTCGACTGGTAGAGATACGCAGTATTTT.

V is TRBV12-3 or TRBV12-4 and J is TRBJ2-7; D not resolved. This CDR3 comprises 13 residues. Trimming took 0 bases from V and 6 from J, leaving 9 bases between them. The CDR3 nucleotides read TGTGCCAGCAGTTTAGCTTCCCCTATCGAGCAGTACTTC. Its translation is CASSLASPIEQYF.

Worth noting for this clonotype: A read error may account for a junction end that differs from germline. The chain joins TRBV7-7 to TRBJ2-5; D not certain. The germline V gene has CDR1 SSHAT and CDR2 FNYEAQ (reference sequence). There are 13 residues in the CDR3. As DNA, the CDR3 is TGTGCTAGCAGCTTATCTCGAGAAGAGACCCAGTACTTC. It specifies CASSLSREETQYF.